These 32 T cell receptor beta chains came from one sample sequenced in a study of cytomegalovirus exposure and HLA in healthy donors. The table came from immunoSEQ multiplex PCR; TCRdb's copy has only in-frame clones and leaves some out. The top ten clones hold around 12% of a sample with some 260,000 clones, about 88% of them seen once. Sequenced input: PBMCs. These receptors all stem from a young man in good health and CMV-seropositive.

This rearrangement joins TRBV29-1 to TRBJ2-7; 9 bases map to TRBD2. The CDR3 is 15 residues long. Trimming cost V 6 bases and J 6 bases; bases outside gene matches: 15. CDR1 and CDR2 from the germline V gene are SQVTM and ANQGSEA. The chain's CDR3 is CSVTPLAGTPGEQYF. The CDR3 bases are TGCAGCGTCACCCCCCTAGCGGGGACACCGGGCGAGCAGTACTTC.

The chain has TRBV5-6 and TRBJ2-2; D remains unclear. The CDR3 runs 14 residues. Looked up from germline, CDR1 is SGHDT and CDR2 is YYEEEE. Trimming removed 0 bases from V and 5 bases from J, with 8 bases in between. CDR3 DNA: TGTGCCAGCAGCTTGGCCCCAACGACCGGGGAGCTGTTTTTT. Its translation: CASSLAPTTGELFF.

CDR3 nucleotides: TGTGCCAGCAGTTTGAGCGGGAGGGCCGGGGAGACCCAGTACTTC. Residues: CASSLSGRAGETQYF. The V call is TRBV27, the J call TRBJ2-5; 10 bases align to TRBD2. This CDR3 has 15 residues. V lost 3 bases to trimming and J lost 5 bases; unmatched junction nucleotides: 6. Germline V gene data show CDR1 as MNHEY and CDR2 as SMNVEV (reference sequence).

This chain connects TRBV7-2 to TRBJ1-3; 7 bases align to TRBD1. The CDR3 consists of 15 residues. The V gene's germline CDR1 is SGHTA and CDR2 FQGNSA. V shed 1 base and J 1 base; nucleotides not matched to a gene: 1. This CDR3 reads CASSLDRGSGNTIYF. The CDR3 DNA sequence: TGTGCCAGCAGCTTAGACAGGGGATCTGGAAACACCATATATTTT.

The chain is built from TRBV29-1 and TRBJ2-7; tentative D call: TRBD1 (6 bases). This CDR3 spans 14 amino acids. CDR1 and CDR2 from the germline V gene are SQVTM and ANQGSEA. V was trimmed by 1 base and J by 2 bases, leaving 12 bases between them. Here the CDR3 reads CSVEGGDKAYEQYF. CDR3 bases: TGCAGCGTTGAAGGTGGGGACAAAGCCTACGAGCAGTACTTC.

V usage is TRBV6-6 and J usage is TRBJ2-4; D uncertain. Germline CDR1 and CDR2: MNHNY and SVGAGI (reference sequence). With 6 bases removed from V and 5 bases from J, the gap between germline ends came to 11 bases. This CDR3 is built from 13 residues. The CDR3 region has the DNA TGTGCCAGCAGCTTAAGGACCCAAAACATTCAGTACTTC. Translation gives CASSLRTQNIQYF.

The rearrangement links TRBV5-4 to TRBJ2-2; tentative D call: TRBD2 (5 bases). Germline V lookup: CDR1 SGHNT, CDR2 YYREEE (reference sequence). V gave up 3 bases and J gave up 2 bases, with 11 bases separating them. The CDR3 is 15 residues long. As DNA, the CDR3 is TGTGCCAGCAGCTGGATCGGGATAAACACCGGGGAGCTGTTTTTT. Amino acids: CASSWIGINTGELFF.

CDR3 bases: TGTGCCTGGAGCCATCGAGGGGGCTCTAGCGAGCAGTACTTC. Translated: CAWSHRGGSSEQYF. V is TRBV30 and J is TRBJ2-7, with 7 nucleotides matching TRBD1. Germline loops: CDR1 GTSNPN, CDR2 SVGIG (reference sequence). This CDR3 has 14 residues. The junction had 11 bases not matched to a gene; V was cut back by 3 bases and J by 6 bases.

This clone was seen a few times. The CDR3 is CASSYSGRNPQPQHF. As DNA, the CDR3 is TGTGCCAGCAGTTACTCTGGCAGAAACCCTCAGCCCCAGCATTTT. The chain combines TRBV6-5 with TRBJ1-5; D unclear. The germline gives CDR1 MNHEY, CDR2 SVGAGI. The CDR3 loop spans 15 amino acids. The V and J ends lost 0 bases and 6 bases respectively, with 12 bases between them.

This chain joins TRBV4-3 and TRBJ2-7; perhaps TRBD2 as D (6 bases). Trimming left V 0 bases short and J 6 bases short, with 12 bases between. This CDR3 has 14 residues. Germline V CDR1 and CDR2: LGHNA, YSLEER. CDR3 amino acids: CASSQDSRDSEQYF. For the CDR3, the DNA is TGCGCCAGCAGCCAAGATTCCCGGGACTCCGAGCAGTACTTC.

J is TRBJ2-2 and V is TRBV11-2; D not resolved. The V gene lost 7 bases and the J gene lost 4 bases, with 10 bases spanning the gap. Looked up from germline, CDR1 is SGHAT and CDR2 is FQNNGV. CDR3 length equals 13 residues. In DNA, the CDR3 is TGTGCCAGCAAACCCCCCAGCACCGGGGAGCTGTTTTTT. This encodes CASKPPSTGELFF. Full variable domain (missing parts from reference TRBV11-2 and TRBJ2-2): EAGVAQSPRYKIIEKRQSVAFWCNPISGHATLYWYQQILGQGPKLLIQFQNNGVVDDSQLPKDRFSAERLKGVDSTLKIQPAKLEDSAVYLCASKPPSTGELFFGEGSRLTVL.

The chain carries TRBV7-6 and TRBJ1-5, with no clear D. Germline V CDR1 and CDR2: SGHVS, FNYEAQ. V was cut by 2 bases and J by 1 base, with 18 bases left in between. This CDR3 is 18 amino acids long. CDR3 in amino acids: CASSLRSAALPSNQPQHF. CDR3 DNA: TGTGCCAGCAGCTTAAGATCGGCCGCGTTGCCCAGCAATCAGCCCCAGCATTTT.

The chain employs TRBV21-1 and TRBJ2-7; the table assigns TRBD1, which was not confirmed against the DNA. TRBV21-1 is annotated as a pseudogene. This CDR3 region has 13 residues. The CDR3 bases are TGTGCCAGCAGCTTGACAGGGGCCTACGAGCAGTACTTC. This sequence encodes CASSLTGAYEQYF.

V is TRBV9 and J is TRBJ2-7; 7 bases align to TRBD2. V was pared by 0 bases and J by 7 bases, with 4 bases of the junction left unmatched. The CDR3 runs to 13 residues. Germline V lookup: CDR1 SGDLS, CDR2 YYNGEE. CDR3 sequence: CASSVDSGKEQYF. The CDR3 DNA follows: TGTGCCAGCAGCGTAGACAGCGGGAAAGAGCAGTACTTC.

The rearrangement uses TRBV27 and TRBJ1-1; weak D call: TRBD1 (5 bases). This CDR3 has 14 amino acids. V was shortened by 2 bases and J by 4 bases, with 11 bases between the two germline ends. Germline V CDR1 and CDR2: MNHEY, SMNVEV (reference sequence). The CDR3: CASSLNTRVTEAFF. As DNA, the CDR3 is TGTGCCAGCAGTTTAAACACCAGGGTCACTGAAGCTTTCTTT.

The chain links TRBV13 to TRBJ2-7; D is uncertain. Germline V CDR1 and CDR2: PRHDT, FYEKMQ (reference sequence). Between the trimmed V and J ends, which lost 5 bases and 4 bases, there was a span of 15 bases. There are 14 residues in the CDR3. DNA for the CDR3: TGTGCCAGCAGCCCCCCCTCCCGGGCATACGAGCAGTACTTC. It translates to CASSPPSRAYEQYF.

The gene calls are TRBV25-1 and TRBJ1-2; TRBD1 agrees at 7 bases. The CDR3 is 13 residues long. V shed 1 base and J 5 bases; nucleotides not matched to a gene: 1. In germline, CDR1 is MGHDK, CDR2 SYGVNS. This CDR3 reads CASSELQGYGYTF. The CDR3 DNA reads TGTGCCAGCAGTGAATTACAGGGGTATGGCTACACCTTC.

The rearrangement uses TRBV9 and TRBJ1-3; tentative D call: TRBD1 (6 bases). The germline gives CDR1 SGDLS, CDR2 YYNGEE. The CDR3 contains 16 residues. The V and J ends lost 0 bases and 0 bases respectively, with 10 bases between them. Here the CDR3 reads CASSVGEGVSGNTIYF. The CDR3 DNA follows: TGTGCCAGCAGCGTAGGGGAGGGGGTCTCTGGAAACACCATATATTTT.

This clone was seen only a few times. V gene TRBV14 combines with J gene TRBJ1-2; the D is unclear. The CDR3 runs 13 residues. Germline V gene lookup returns CDR1 SGHDN and CDR2 FVKESK. V dropped 4 bases and J dropped 4 bases, with 10 bases sitting between them. CDR3 amino acids: CASSPDWSYGYTF. The CDR3 coding sequence is TGTGCCAGCAGCCCCGATTGGAGCTATGGCTACACCTTC.

The sample holds a few counts of this clone. This rearrangement joins TRBV5-5 to TRBJ1-1; 9 nucleotides align to TRBD1. This CDR3 contains 12 residues. V shed 8 bases and J 5 bases; nucleotides not matched to a gene: 4. CDR1 and CDR2 from the germline V gene are SGHKS and YYEKEE (reference sequence). The CDR3 DNA follows: TGTGCCAGTCACAGGGGGCCTACTGAAGCTTTCTTT. Translation gives CASHRGPTEAFF.

V gene TRBV11-1 combines with J gene TRBJ2-7, with a tentative D call TRBD1 (5 bases). Trimming removed 5 bases at V and 5 bases at J, with 16 bases between. The CDR3 length is 14 residues. CDR1 and CDR2 from the germline V gene are SGHAT and FQDESV (reference sequence). CDR3 protein: CASSETSGFNEQYF. The CDR3 DNA reads as TGTGCCAGCAGCGAAACCTCAGGGTTCAACGAGCAGTACTTC.

This chain links TRBV5-1 with TRBJ1-4; TRBD1 agrees at 9 bases. With V trimmed by 4 bases and J by 6 bases, 13 bases remained unmatched. Germline V gene sequence: CDR1 SGHRS, CDR2 YFSETQ. The CDR3 has 17 amino acids. The CDR3 is CASSRGQGRPLYEKLFF. CDR3 DNA: TGCGCCAGCAGCAGGGGACAGGGAAGGCCTTTGTATGAAAAACTGTTTTTT.

V usage is TRBV5-4 and J usage is TRBJ1-2; D remains unclear. The germline V and J ends were trimmed by 0 bases and 2 bases, with 2 bases remaining between them. The CDR3 consists of 12 residues. Germline V CDR1 and CDR2: SGHNT, YYREEE (reference sequence). The CDR3 region is CASSLDNYGYTF. The CDR3 DNA is TGTGCCAGCAGCTTGGACAACTATGGCTACACCTTC.

As concerns this clone: Compared with germline, one end of the junction differs, possibly owing to a read error. CDR3 protein: CSAGRGQGGQPQHF. The DNA for the CDR3 is TGTAGCGCGGGGAGGGGACAGGGAGGTCAGCCCCAGCATTTT. This chain uses TRBV29-1 with TRBJ1-5, with 9 bases that match TRBD1. CDR1 is SQVTM, CDR2 ANQGSEA, per germline. This CDR3 is built from 14 residues.

The J gene is TRBJ2-1, the V gene TRBV6-5, with D perhaps matching TRBD1 or TRBD2 (5 bases each). The V and J ends lost 0 bases and 3 bases respectively, with 9 bases between them. Germline CDR1 is MNHEY and CDR2 is SVGAGI. The CDR3 covers 15 residues. DNA of the CDR3: TGTGCCAGCAGTTACTCCGGGACGAGCTACAATGAGCAGTTCTTC. This codes for CASSYSGTSYNEQFF.

This clone has just a few counts. The rearrangement links TRBV4-3 to TRBJ1-5; the D is unclear. CDR3 size: 13 residues. The V gene lost 0 bases and the J gene lost 7 bases, with 7 bases spanning the gap. Germline V gene lookup returns CDR1 LGHNA and CDR2 YSLEER. The DNA of the CDR3 is TGCGCCAGCAGCCAAGATCGACGGCAGCCCCAGCATTTT. It encodes CASSQDRRQPQHF.

The chain carries TRBV2 and TRBJ1-2; TRBD1 agrees at 9 bases. From germline, CDR1 is SNHLY and CDR2 FYNNEI. CDR3 size: 13 residues. J gave up 7 bases and V 7 bases, and 7 bases lay outside the gene matches. The CDR3 loop reads CASIPTGGVGYTF. The CDR3 DNA sequence: TGTGCCAGCATCCCGACAGGGGGAGTTGGCTACACCTTC.

The chain joins TRBV30 to TRBJ2-3; TRBD1 aligns across 8 bases. The CDR3 has 15 amino acids. Germline trimming cut 1 base from V and 2 bases from J; bases unmatched to any gene: 5. The germline V gene has CDR1 GTSNPN and CDR2 SVGIG (reference sequence). CDR3 nucleotide sequence: TGTGCCTGGAGTGGACAGGGGACCCCCACAGATACGCAGTATTTT. This translates into CAWSGQGTPTDTQYF.

The chain joins TRBV25-1 to TRBJ1-1; maybe TRBD1 (5 bases). The CDR3 spans 15 residues. The germline V gene encodes CDR1 MGHDK and CDR2 SYGVNS. Trimming stripped 6 bases from V and 5 bases from J, with 19 bases between. DNA for the CDR3: TGTGCCAGCAGGCCTCGGACGGCCCGGGGGACTGAAGCTTTCTTT. Translation: CASRPRTARGTEAFF. The full variable domain, with the rest looked up from reference TRBV25-1 and TRBJ1-1, is EADIYQTPRYLVIGTGKKITLECSQTMGHDKMYWYQQDPGMELHLIHYSYGVNSTEKGDLSSESTVSRIRTEHFPLTLESARPSHTSQYLCASRPRTARGTEAFFGQGTRLTVV.

There are a few counts of this clone. This sequence joins TRBV15 and TRBJ1-1; D is unclear. The CDR3 has 11 amino acids. The germline V gene has CDR1 LNHNV and CDR2 YYDKDF (reference sequence). The V end was cut by 3 bases, the J end by 7 bases, with 6 bases between. The CDR3 coding sequence is TGTGCCACCAGCAGCCAGAATGAAGCTTTCTTT. It codes for CATSSQNEAFF.

J is TRBJ2-7 and V is TRBV6-5; D is undetermined. V dropped 7 bases and J dropped 7 bases, with 23 bases sitting between them. The CDR3 runs to 15 residues. Looked up from germline, CDR1 is MNHEY and CDR2 is SVGAGI. CDR3 coding DNA: TGTGCCAGCACACCAACCACGTCCCAAACGTGGGAGCAGTACTTC. Amino acids: CASTPTTSQTWEQYF.

The chain links TRBV11-2 to TRBJ2-1; 8 nucleotides align to TRBD2. CDR1 and CDR2 from the germline V gene are SGHAT and FQNNGV. The ends lost 2 bases at V and 10 bases at J; junction bases unmatched: 13. The length of the CDR3 is 16 residues. DNA of the CDR3: TGTGCCAGCAGCTTAACGACCAGCGGGAGATATGGCGAGCAGTTCTTC. It is translated as CASSLTTSGRYGEQFF.